A selection of T cell receptor beta chains follows, all from one sample in a study of regulatory T cells in long-lasting Graves disease. TCRdb re-analysed the multiplex PCR reads in MiXCR, keeping a single row per CDR3 protein. The data hold around 450,000 distinct CDR3 sequences, with 14% to 15% observed a single time. The same sample was also used in a study of T cells in Graves' hyperthyroidism and ophthalmopathy.

Here the sequenced sample was peripheral blood mononuclear cells (PBMCs), taken at new diagnosis, from a patient treated with antithyroid drugs. Receptors originate from a woman between 35 and 50 years old with Graves disease. Both conserved end residues are part of each CDR3. A D gene is named only where the DNA matches it firmly. A clone size is listed for some rows: how often the clone was seen (once, few, many), or a class if it is expanded.

J | D | V | size | DNA | CDR3
TRBJ1-3 | . | TRBV10-1 | few | TGCGCCAGCAGTGAGACGCCAGGGAACTCTGGAAACACCATATATTTT | CASSETPGNSGNTIYF
TRBJ2-3 | . | TRBV2 | few | TGTGCCAGCAGTGATTGGGGAAGGGCAGATACGCAGTATTTT | CASSDWGRADTQYF
TRBJ2-3 | TRBD1 | TRBV27 | many | TGTGCCAGCAGTTTGGACACAAGGACAGGGGATACGCAGTATTTT | CASSLDTRTGDTQYF
TRBJ2-3 | . | TRBV28 | few | TGTGCCAGCAGGGACCCCAAAGATACGCAGTATTTT | CASRDPKDTQYF
TRBJ1-4 | TRBD1 | TRBV20-1 | many | TGCAGTGCTACTTTCGGGACAGGGGAAAAACTGTTTTTT | CSATFGTGEKLFF
TRBJ2-2 | . | TRBV6-1 | many | TGTGCCAGCAGTAAAGGGCTAGAAGGCACCGGGGAGCTGTTTTTT | CASSKGLEGTGELFF
TRBJ1-2 | TRBD1 | TRBV27 | . | TGTGCCAGCAGTAAAAACCCGGGGACAGCCGCCTATGGCTACACCTTC | CASSKNPGTAAYGYTF
TRBJ2-3 | TRBD1 | TRBV12-3/TRBV12-4 | many | TGTGCCAGCAGCCCAGGACAGGGGGGGACAGATACGCAGTATTTT | CASSPGQGGTDTQYF
TRBJ1-6 | . | TRBV5-5 | . | TGTGCCAGCAGCCCCCCCGGGGGGGAGAAAAATTCACCCCTCCACTTT | CASSPPGGEKNSPLHF
TRBJ2-5 | TRBD2 | TRBV6-1 | many | TGTGCCAGCAGTGAAGGGCTGACTAGCGATGGGGAGACCCAGTACTTC | CASSEGLTSDGETQYF
TRBJ1-1 | . | TRBV30 | many | TGTGCCTGGAGACAGGGGAACACTGAAGCTTTCTTT | CAWRQGNTEAFF
TRBJ1-3 | . | TRBV12-3/TRBV12-4 | few | TGTGCCAGCAGACGTTTTCAGGGAACTGGAAACACCATATATTTT | CASRRFQGTGNTIYF
TRBJ1-2 | . | TRBV6-2/TRBV6-3 | . | TGTGCCAGCAGTTACGCCGTACAGGGAGGTGGCTACACCTTC | CASSYAVQGGGYTF
TRBJ1-4 | . | TRBV7-9 | many | TGTGCCAGCAGCCCTTGGTCAACTAATGAAAAACTGTTTTTT | CASSPWSTNEKLFF
TRBJ2-4 | TRBD1 | TRBV5-1 | many | TGCGCCAGCAGCTTGGGACAGGGAATTCAGTACTTC | CASSLGQGIQYF
TRBJ1-4 | TRBD1 | TRBV28 | many | TGTGCCAGCAGTCCCAATCGACAGGGCAGACTGTTTTTT | CASSPNRQGRLFF
TRBJ2-2 | TRBD1 | TRBV5-6 | few | TGTGCCAGCAGCTTGGTCGGATCAGGGGGAACCGGGGAGCTGTTTTTT | CASSLVGSGGTGELFF
TRBJ2-4 | . | TRBV28 | many | TGTGCCAGCAGTTTATTATCCAGAGCTAGGGTCATTCAGTACTTC | CASSLLSRARVIQYF
TRBJ2-7 | TRBD2 | TRBV7-6 | few | TGTGCCAGCAGCCCCCGACCCAGGGGCGGGAGGAACGACGAGCAGTACTTC | CASSPRPRGGRNDEQYF
TRBJ1-1 | TRBD1 | TRBV29-1 | many | TGCAGCGTTGCCGAGCGGACAGGGAACACTGAAGCTTTCTTT | CSVAERTGNTEAFF
TRBJ1-2 | . | TRBV12-3/TRBV12-4 | many | TGTGCCAGCACCCCAGGCTATGGCTACACCTTC | CASTPGYGYTF
TRBJ2-7 | . | TRBV6-2/TRBV6-3 | many | TGTGCCAGCCAAAGGGGCGGCGTATCCGCCTACGAGCAGTACTTC | CASQRGGVSAYEQYF
TRBJ2-7 | . | TRBV2 | many | TGTGCCAGCAGTGTATCGGGGCTGAACGAGCAGTACTTC | CASSVSGLNEQYF
TRBJ1-2 | . | TRBV12-3/TRBV12-4 | many | TGTGCCAGCAGCTCGCTACTCAGGACGACCTATGGCTACACCTTC | CASSSLLRTTYGYTF
TRBJ2-4 | . | TRBV30 | . | TGTGCCTGGGGGACTGCCAAAAACATTCAGTACTTC | CAWGTAKNIQYF
TRBJ2-7 | TRBD2 | TRBV6-1 | . | TGTGCCAGCAGTGGACTAGCGGCGTACGAGCAGTACTTC | CASSGLAAYEQYF
TRBJ2-7 | TRBD2 | TRBV5-1 | many | TGCGCCAGCAGCTCAAATACCGAGGGGCCGCGGATAGCGGGAGATTACCTTACCTACGAGCAATACTTC | CASSSNTEGPRIAGDYLTYEQYF
TRBJ2-3 | TRBD2 | TRBV5-6 | . | TGTGCCAGCCGGGGGAGCGGGACCACAGATACGCAGTATTTT | CASRGSGTTDTQYF
TRBJ2-1 | . | TRBV13 | many | TGTGCCAGCAGCGGAGAGGTGGGGGCCAATGAGCAGTTCTTC | CASSGEVGANEQFF
TRBJ2-7 | . | TRBV7-2 | many | TGTGCCAGCAGCTTTTCGGCGCTGGGCGAGCAGTACTTC | CASSFSALGEQYF
TRBJ2-3 | TRBD2 | TRBV7-9 | few | TGTGCCAGCAGCCCGGGACTAGCGGGACCAGATACGCAGTATTTT | CASSPGLAGPDTQYF
TRBJ1-2 | TRBD1 | TRBV28 | few | TGTGCCAGCAGTCCAGGACAGGGGGCGACTGTGAACTATGGCTACACCTTC | CASSPGQGATVNYGYTF
TRBJ1-4 | . | TRBV2 | many | TGTGCCAGCTCCTGGTGGGGGCAAAAACTGTTTTTT | CASSWWGQKLFF
TRBJ1-5 | . | TRBV19 | many | TGTGCCAGTAGTGCTGTGGGAGGTAAGAGCAATCAGCCCCAGCATTTT | CASSAVGGKSNQPQHF
TRBJ2-7 | . | TRBV27 | . | TGTGCCAGCGGGAAAAATAGCGGCCCGGGGTACGAGCAGTACTTC | CASGKNSGPGYEQYF
TRBJ2-1 | . | TRBV19 | few | TGTGCCAGTAGCTCTCCGCCCACAGGTCGGGGAGAGCAGTTCTTC | CASSSPPTGRGEQFF
TRBJ1-2 | TRBD1 | TRBV2 | many | TGTGCCAGCAAAGGGGGCGATGGCTACACCTTC | CASKGGDGYTF
TRBJ1-2 | . | TRBV11-3 | few | TGTGCCAGCAGCGGGGCTTCGGGCAGCGGTAACTATGGCTACACCTTC | CASSGASGSGNYGYTF
TRBJ1-2 | TRBD1 | TRBV5-1 | many | TGCGCCAGCAGCGGCGGGACAGGGCTCTATGGCTACACCTTC | CASSGGTGLYGYTF
TRBJ2-7 | . | TRBV27 | many | TGTGCCAGCAGTTCACAGGGAGGGTTCTACGAGCAGTACTTC | CASSSQGGFYEQYF
TRBJ1-5 | . | TRBV19 | many | TGTGCCAGTAGCGATATGGAACAAGGACCGGTCAATTATCAGCCCCAGCATTTT | CASSDMEQGPVNYQPQHF
TRBJ2-1 | TRBD1 | TRBV6-2/TRBV6-3 | many | TGTGCCAGCAGTACCGACAGGGTTCCCTACAATGAGCAGTTCTTC | CASSTDRVPYNEQFF
TRBJ2-2 | . | TRBV29-1 | many | TGCAGCGTACGATCCCCCGGGACTCCGAACGGGGAGCTGTTTTTT | CSVRSPGTPNGELFF
TRBJ1-1 | TRBD1 | TRBV6-2/TRBV6-3 | many | TGTGCCAGCAGTAACCCCGGGACAGCCAGAATGGAAGCTTTCTTT | CASSNPGTARMEAFF
TRBJ1-1 | . | TRBV28 | many | TGTGCCAGCAGTTCCCCCCATCTGACAGGACCGCAAAGGTACACTGAAGCTTTCTTT | CASSSPHLTGPQRYTEAFF
TRBJ1-1 | . | TRBV28 | many | TGTGCCATCTATAGGGGTGGTGACACTGAAGCTTTCTTT | CAIYRGGDTEAFF
TRBJ2-7 | TRBD1 | TRBV15 | many | TGTGCCACCAGCAGAGAAGGGACAGGGAGCTCCTACGAGCAGTACTTC | CATSREGTGSSYEQYF
TRBJ2-5 | TRBD1 | TRBV28 | many | TGTGCCAACAGTTTAACGACAGGGGTAGAGACCCAGTACTTC | CANSLTTGVETQYF
TRBJ2-5 | TRBD1 | TRBV20-1 | . | TGCAGTGCTAGAGAGGGGACAGGGGGAGAGACCCAGTACTTC | CSAREGTGGETQYF
TRBJ1-2 | . | TRBV20-1 | few | TGCAGTGCAGAACCCGGGACCTCGGATGGCTACACCTTC | CSAEPGTSDGYTF
TRBJ2-7 | . | TRBV24-1 | many | TGTGCCACCAGTGATCTACAGGGTTTAGGCGAGCAGTACTTC | CATSDLQGLGEQYF
TRBJ2-5 | . | TRBV5-6 | . | TGTGCCAGCAGTTCCGACACCCAAGAGACCCAGTACTTC | CASSSDTQETQYF
TRBJ1-5 | . | TRBV19 | many | TGTGCCAGTAGTCCAAGCTCCTACCGGGACACCTATAGCAATCAGCCCCAGCATTTT | CASSPSSYRDTYSNQPQHF
TRBJ2-7 | TRBD1 | TRBV20-1 | few | TGCAGTGCTACCCCATTTGGGACAGGCCGATACGAGCAGTACTTC | CSATPFGTGRYEQYF
TRBJ2-3 | TRBD2 | TRBV7-8 | few | TGTGCCAGCAGCTTAGGGGGCTTGACTAGCGGGAGATGGTCCGCTAGCACAGATACGCAGTATTTT | CASSLGGLTSGRWSASTDTQYF
TRBJ2-1 | . | TRBV20-1 | . | TGCAGTGGAGGGTGGGAGAGCTCCTACAATGAGCAGTTCTTC | CSGGWESSYNEQFF
TRBJ2-5 | . | TRBV10-3 | many | TGTGCCATCAAGGCAAGGTCCCAAGAGACCCAGTACTTC | CAIKARSQETQYF